Below, one T cell receptor (beta chain) is given with its context. This entry comes from a study of PD-L1 blockade in urothelial cancer. Study details: Atezolizumab was started by patients in the mid-2010s at 1,200 mg intravenously every 3 weeks. Male sex and bladder-origin urothelial cancer characterized about 85% of the roughly 30 patients.

The length of the CDR3 is 14 residues. Trimming at V came to 8 bases and at J to 1 base, leaving 4 bases not matched to a gene. The V gene's germline CDR1 is LNHDA and CDR2 SQIVND (reference sequence). Only in-frame clones appear in the TCRdb table, and some are missing; sequencing was by immunoSEQ multiplex PCR. The sample contains some 54,000 clones, 84% of which appear only once. The sample in question was PBMCs, obtained around atezolizumab (anti-PD-L1) treatment. The chain has TRBV19 and TRBJ2-5, with 10 bases lining up with TRBD2. This receptor was taken from a man in his forties with urothelial cancer. The CDR3 spells CASRTSGSQETQYF. The CDR3 nucleotides read TGTGCCAGTCGGACTAGCGGCTCCCAAGAGACCCAGTACTTC. Complete variable domain (other parts from reference TRBV19 and TRBJ2-5): DGGITQSPKYLFRKEGQNVTLSCEQNLNHDAMYWYRQDPGQGLRLIYYSQIVNDFQKGDIAEGYSVSREKKESFPLTVTSAQKNPTAFYLCASRTSGSQETQYFGPGTRLLVL.